Listed here is a single T cell receptor (beta chain). The CDR3 is 14 amino acids. Trimming cost V 2 bases and J 1 base; bases outside gene matches: 0. From germline, CDR1 is MNHEY and CDR2 SMNVEV (reference sequence). This sample is drawn from a study of blood T cell repertoires in COVID-19. Study processing details: Amplification from reference gene primers served as the basis for estimated nucleated cell counts. Data came from immunoSEQ multiplex PCR; TCRdb stores just in-frame clones and leaves some out. The V and J calls and clone size were taken over from that table, and D and trimming were inferred from the DNA. Counted here are a few hundred thousand clones, roughly 80% occurring once; the ten biggest clones make up around 3.5%.

The chain recombines TRBV27 with TRBJ1-1; TRBD1 aligns across 8 bases. Sequencing was performed on peripheral blood. The sequence came from a young woman with acute or convalescent COVID-19. The CDR3 sequence is CASSLGQGNTEAFF. The CDR3 nucleotides read TGTGCCAGCAGTTTAGGACAGGGGAACACTGAAGCTTTCTTT.